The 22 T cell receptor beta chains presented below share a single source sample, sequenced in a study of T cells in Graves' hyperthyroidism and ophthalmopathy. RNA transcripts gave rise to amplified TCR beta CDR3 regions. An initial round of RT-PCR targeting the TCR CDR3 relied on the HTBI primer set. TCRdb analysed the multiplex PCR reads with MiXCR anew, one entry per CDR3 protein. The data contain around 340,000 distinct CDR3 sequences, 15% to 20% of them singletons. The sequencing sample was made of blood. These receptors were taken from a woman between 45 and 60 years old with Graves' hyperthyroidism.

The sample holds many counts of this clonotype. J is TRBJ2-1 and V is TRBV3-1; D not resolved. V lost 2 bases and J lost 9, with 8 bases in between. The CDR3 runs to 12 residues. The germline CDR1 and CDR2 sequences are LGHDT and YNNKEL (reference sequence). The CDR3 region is CASSQLPLEQFF. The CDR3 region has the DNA TGTGCCAGCAGCCAACTCCCCCTTGAGCAGTTCTTC.

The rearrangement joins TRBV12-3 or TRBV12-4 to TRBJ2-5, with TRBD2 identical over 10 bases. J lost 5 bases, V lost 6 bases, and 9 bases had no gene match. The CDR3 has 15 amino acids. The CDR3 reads CASSPTSGEGETQYF. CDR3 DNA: TGTGCCAGCAGCCCCACTAGCGGGGAGGGGGAGACCCAGTACTTC.

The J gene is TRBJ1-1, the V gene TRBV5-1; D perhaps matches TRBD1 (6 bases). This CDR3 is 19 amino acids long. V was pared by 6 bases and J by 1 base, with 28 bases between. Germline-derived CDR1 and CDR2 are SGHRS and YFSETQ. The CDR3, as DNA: TGCGCCAGCACCCGACCAGAAATGGGGGCAGATATCAAGAACACTGAAGCTTTCTTT. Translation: CASTRPEMGADIKNTEAFF.

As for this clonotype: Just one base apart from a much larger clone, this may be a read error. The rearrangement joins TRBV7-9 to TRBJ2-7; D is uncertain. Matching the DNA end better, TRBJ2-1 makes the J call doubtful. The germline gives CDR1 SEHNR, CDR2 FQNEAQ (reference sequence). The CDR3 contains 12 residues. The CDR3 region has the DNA TGTGCCAGCAGCGAGTCTTCCTACGAGCAGTTCTTC. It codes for CASSESSYEQFF.

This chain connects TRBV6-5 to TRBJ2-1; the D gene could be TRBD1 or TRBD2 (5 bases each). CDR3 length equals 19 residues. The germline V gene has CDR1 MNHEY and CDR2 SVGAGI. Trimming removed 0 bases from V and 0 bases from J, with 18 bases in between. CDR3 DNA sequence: TGTGCCAGCAGTTACTCGGGACGGGACCCGAGGAGCTCCTACAATGAGCAGTTCTTC. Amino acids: CASSYSGRDPRSSYNEQFF.

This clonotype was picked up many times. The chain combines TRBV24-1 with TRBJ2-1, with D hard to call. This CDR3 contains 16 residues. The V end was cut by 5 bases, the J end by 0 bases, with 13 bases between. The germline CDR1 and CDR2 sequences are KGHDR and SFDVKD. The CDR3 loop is CATSAKGQSSYNEQFF. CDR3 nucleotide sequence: TGTGCCACCAGTGCTAAAGGCCAGAGCTCCTACAATGAGCAGTTCTTC.

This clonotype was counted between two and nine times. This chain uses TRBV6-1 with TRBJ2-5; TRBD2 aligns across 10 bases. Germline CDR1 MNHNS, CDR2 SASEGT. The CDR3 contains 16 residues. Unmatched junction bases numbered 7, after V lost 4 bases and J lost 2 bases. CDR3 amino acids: CASSGALAGEQETQYF. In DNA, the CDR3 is TGTGCCAGCAGTGGCGCGCTAGCGGGGGAACAAGAGACCCAGTACTTC.

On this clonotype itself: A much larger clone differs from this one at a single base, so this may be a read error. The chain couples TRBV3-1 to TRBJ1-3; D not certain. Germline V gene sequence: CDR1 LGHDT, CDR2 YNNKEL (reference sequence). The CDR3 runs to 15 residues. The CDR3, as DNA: TGTGCCAGCAGCCGCGACTCTCTCTCTGGAAACACCGTATATTTT. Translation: CASSRDSLSGNTVYF.

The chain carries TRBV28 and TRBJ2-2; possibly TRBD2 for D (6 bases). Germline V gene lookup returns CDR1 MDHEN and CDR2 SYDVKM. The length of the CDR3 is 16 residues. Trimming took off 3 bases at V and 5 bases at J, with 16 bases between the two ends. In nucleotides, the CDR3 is TGTGCCAGCAGTTTCCCCCCTGCTAGCGTTACCGGGGAGCTGTTTTTT. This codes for CASSFPPASVTGELFF.

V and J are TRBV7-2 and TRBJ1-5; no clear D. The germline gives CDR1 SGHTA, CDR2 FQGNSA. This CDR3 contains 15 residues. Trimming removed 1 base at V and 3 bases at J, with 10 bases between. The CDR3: CASSLDNGNNQPQHF. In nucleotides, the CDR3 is TGTGCCAGCAGCTTAGACAATGGGAACAATCAGCCCCAGCATTTT.

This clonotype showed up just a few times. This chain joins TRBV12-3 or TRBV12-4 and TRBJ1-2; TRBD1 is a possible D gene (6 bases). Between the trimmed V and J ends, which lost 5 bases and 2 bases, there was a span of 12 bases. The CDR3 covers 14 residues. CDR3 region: CASSRTGRNYGYTF. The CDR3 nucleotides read TGTGCCAGCAGTCGTACAGGGCGGAACTATGGCTACACCTTC.

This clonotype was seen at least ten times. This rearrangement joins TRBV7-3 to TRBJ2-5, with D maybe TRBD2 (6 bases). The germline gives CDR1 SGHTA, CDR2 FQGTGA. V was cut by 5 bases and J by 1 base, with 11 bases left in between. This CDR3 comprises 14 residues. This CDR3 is CASSIHGSQETQYF. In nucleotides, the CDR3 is TGTGCCAGCAGCATCCACGGGAGCCAAGAGACCCAGTACTTC.

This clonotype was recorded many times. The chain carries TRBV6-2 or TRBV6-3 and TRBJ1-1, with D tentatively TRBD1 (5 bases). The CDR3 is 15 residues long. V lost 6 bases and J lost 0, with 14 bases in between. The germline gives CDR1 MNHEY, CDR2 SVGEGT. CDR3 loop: CASRPNQGLNTEAFF. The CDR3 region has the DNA TGTGCCAGCAGACCCAACCAGGGCTTGAACACTGAAGCTTTCTTT.

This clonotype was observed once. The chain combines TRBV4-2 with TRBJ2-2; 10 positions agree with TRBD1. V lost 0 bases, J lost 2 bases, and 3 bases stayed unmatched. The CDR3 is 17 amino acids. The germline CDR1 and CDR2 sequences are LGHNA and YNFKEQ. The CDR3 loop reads CASSQDQTGGNTGELFF. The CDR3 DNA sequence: TGTGCCAGCAGCCAAGATCAGACAGGGGGCAACACCGGGGAGCTGTTTTTT.

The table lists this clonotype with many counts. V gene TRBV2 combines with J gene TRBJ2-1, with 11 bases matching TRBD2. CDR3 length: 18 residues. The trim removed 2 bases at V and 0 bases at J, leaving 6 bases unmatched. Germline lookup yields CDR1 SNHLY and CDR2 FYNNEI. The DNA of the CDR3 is TGTGCCAGCAGTGAAATAGCGGGAGGGACGTCCTCCTACAATGAGCAGTTCTTC. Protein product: CASSEIAGGTSSYNEQFF.

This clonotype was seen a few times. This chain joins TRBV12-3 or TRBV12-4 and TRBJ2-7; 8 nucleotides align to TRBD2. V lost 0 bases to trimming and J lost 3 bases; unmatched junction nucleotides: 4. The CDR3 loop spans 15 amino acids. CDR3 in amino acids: CASSLAGGRSYEQYF. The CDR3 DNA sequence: TGTGCCAGCAGTTTAGCGGGCGGGAGGAGCTACGAGCAGTACTTC.

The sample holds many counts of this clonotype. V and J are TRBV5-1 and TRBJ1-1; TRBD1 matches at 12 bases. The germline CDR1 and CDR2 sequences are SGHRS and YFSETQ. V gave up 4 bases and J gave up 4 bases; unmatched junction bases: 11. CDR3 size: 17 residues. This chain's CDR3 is CASSQPGQGAYGTEAFF. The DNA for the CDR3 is TGCGCCAGCAGCCAACCGGGACAGGGGGCTTATGGCACTGAAGCTTTCTTT.

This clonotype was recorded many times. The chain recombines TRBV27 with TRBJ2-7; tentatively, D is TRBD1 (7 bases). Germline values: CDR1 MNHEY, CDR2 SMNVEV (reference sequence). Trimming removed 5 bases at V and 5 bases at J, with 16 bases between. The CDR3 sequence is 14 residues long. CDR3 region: CASSLSPGGNEQYF. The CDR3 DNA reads TGTGCCAGCAGTCTTTCCCCAGGGGGGAACGAGCAGTACTTC.

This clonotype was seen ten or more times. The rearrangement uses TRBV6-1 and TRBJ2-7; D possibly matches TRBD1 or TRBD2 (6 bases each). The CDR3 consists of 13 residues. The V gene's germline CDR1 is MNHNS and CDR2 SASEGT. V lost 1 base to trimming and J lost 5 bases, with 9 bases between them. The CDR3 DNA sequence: TGTGCCAGCAGTGAAGAAAGGGGGGACGAGCAGTACGTC. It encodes CASSEERGDEQYV.

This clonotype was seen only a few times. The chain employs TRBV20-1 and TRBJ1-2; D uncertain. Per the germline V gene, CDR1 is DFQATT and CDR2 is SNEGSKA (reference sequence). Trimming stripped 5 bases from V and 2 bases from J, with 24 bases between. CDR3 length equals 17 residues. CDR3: CSAGPPPGRRLNYGYTF. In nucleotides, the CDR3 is TGCAGTGCTGGTCCTCCCCCGGGGAGGAGGTTAAACTATGGCTACACCTTC.

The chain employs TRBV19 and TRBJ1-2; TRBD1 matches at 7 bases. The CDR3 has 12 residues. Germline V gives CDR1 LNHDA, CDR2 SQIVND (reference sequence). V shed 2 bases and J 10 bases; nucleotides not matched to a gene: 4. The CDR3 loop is CASSIRDSLYTF. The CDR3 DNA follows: TGTGCCAGTAGTATAAGGGACAGCCTCTACACCTTC.

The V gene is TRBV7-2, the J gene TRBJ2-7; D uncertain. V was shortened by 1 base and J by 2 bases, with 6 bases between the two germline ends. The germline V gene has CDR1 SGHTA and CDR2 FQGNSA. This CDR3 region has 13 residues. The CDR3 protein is CASSLGIPYEQYF. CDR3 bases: TGTGCCAGCAGCTTAGGAATCCCCTACGAGCAGTACTTC.